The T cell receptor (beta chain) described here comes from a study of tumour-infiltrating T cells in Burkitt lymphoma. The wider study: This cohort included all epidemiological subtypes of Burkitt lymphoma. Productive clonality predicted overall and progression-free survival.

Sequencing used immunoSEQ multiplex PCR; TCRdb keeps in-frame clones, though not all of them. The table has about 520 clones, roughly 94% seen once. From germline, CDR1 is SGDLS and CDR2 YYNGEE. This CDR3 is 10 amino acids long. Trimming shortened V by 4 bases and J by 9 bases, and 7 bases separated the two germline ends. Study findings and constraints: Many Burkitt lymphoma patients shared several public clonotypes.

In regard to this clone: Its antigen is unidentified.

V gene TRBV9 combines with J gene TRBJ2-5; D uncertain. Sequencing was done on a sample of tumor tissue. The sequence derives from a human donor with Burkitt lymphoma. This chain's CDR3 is CASSPEAQYF. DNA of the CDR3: TGTGCCAGCAGCCCCGAGGCCCAGTACTTC. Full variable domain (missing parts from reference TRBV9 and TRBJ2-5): DSGVTQTPKHLITATGQRVTLRCSPRSGDLSVYWYQQSLDQGLQFLIQYYNGEERAKGNILERFSAQQFPDLHSELNLSSLELGDSALYFCASSPEAQYFGPGTRLLVL.